Listed below are T cell receptor beta chains from one sample, sequenced in a study of cytomegalovirus exposure and HLA in healthy donors. Only in-frame clones appear in the TCRdb table, and some are missing; sequencing was by immunoSEQ multiplex PCR. The table lists about 140,000 clones, approximately 80% of them singletons. The sequencing sample was made of PBMCs. The receptors originated from a middle-aged woman in good health and CMV-seropositive. The CDR3 runs from the conserved cysteine through the conserved F or W. D genes are given only for firm matches. A clone size is listed for some rows: how often the clone was seen (once, few, many), or a class if it is expanded.

j_call v_call d_call clone_size cdr3_length cdr3_aa cdr3_nt
TRBJ1-6 TRBV15 NA NA 14 CATSRQGYNSPLHF TGTGCCACCAGCCGTCAGGGGTATAATTCACCCCTCCACTTT
TRBJ1-2 TRBV2 NA NA 13 CASRTGRGYGYTF TGTGCCAGCAGGACAGGTCGGGGCTATGGCTACACCTTC
TRBJ1-2 TRBV11-2 NA few 13 CASSLVLGQGYTF TGTGCCAGCAGCTTAGTTCTGGGGCAGGGCTACACCTTC
TRBJ2-7 TRBV2 TRBD2 NA 14 CASSGLAGRPTGDF TGTGCCAGCAGTGGACTAGCGGGACGTCCTACCGGGGACTTC
TRBJ2-3 TRBV7-7 TRBD2 NA 17 CASSSGLAGSTTDTQYF TGTGCTAGCAGCTCAGGACTAGCGGGATCCACCACAGATACGCAGTATTTT
TRBJ2-2 TRBV5-1 NA NA 14 CASSLGPPGGELFF TGCGCCAGCAGCTTGGGGCCCCCTGGCGGGGAGCTGTTTTTT
TRBJ2-7 TRBV27 TRBD1 NA 15 CASSPRTGPSYEQYF TGTGCCAGCAGTCCTCGGACAGGTCCCTCCTACGAGCAGTACTTC
TRBJ2-3 TRBV27 TRBD2 NA 17 CASSLLTSGAGRDTQYF TGTGCCAGCAGTTTATTAACTAGCGGGGCGGGGAGAGATACGCAGTATTTT
TRBJ2-6 TRBV28 NA few 15 CASSYLSSGANVLTF TGTGCCAGCAGTTACCTCAGCTCTGGGGCCAACGTCCTGACTTTC
TRBJ2-7 TRBV5-4 NA NA 12 CASSSRPYEQYF TGTGCCAGCAGCTCGCGGCCCTACGAGCAGTACTTC
TRBJ2-1 TRBV6-5 TRBD1 NA 12 CASSHRGTEQFF TGTGCCAGCAGCCACAGGGGGACTGAGCAGTTCTTC
TRBJ2-5 TRBV25-1 TRBD2 NA 13 CASRVGGQETQYF TGTGCCAGCAGAGTGGGGGGGCAAGAGACCCAGTACTTC
TRBJ1-4 TRBV19 TRBD1 NA 16 CASSAPQGATNEKLFF TGTGCCAGTAGTGCACCACAGGGGGCAACTAATGAAAAACTGTTTTTT
TRBJ2-7 TRBV5-1 TRBD1 NA 14 CASSFGQGYYEQYF TGCGCCAGCAGCTTCGGACAGGGGTACTACGAGCAGTACTTC
TRBJ2-5 TRBV5-1 NA NA 14 CASSSGDTLGTQYF TGCGCCAGCAGCTCTGGTGACACCCTCGGGACCCAGTACTTC
TRBJ2-5 TRBV7-9 TRBD2 NA 14 CASSLTSGQETQYF TGTGCCAGCAGCTTAACTAGCGGACAAGAGACCCAGTACTTC
TRBJ1-2 TRBV28 NA NA 13 CASSLIGSLGYTF TGTGCCAGCAGTTTAATAGGGAGTTTAGGCTACACCTTC
TRBJ2-7 TRBV29-1 TRBD2 NA 14 CSVLNPAGDYEQYF TGCAGCGTCCTTAATCCAGCGGGAGACTACGAGCAGTACTTC
TRBJ1-6 TRBV5-4 NA NA 18 CASSKGGGARSYNSPLHF TGTGCCAGCAGTAAAGGGGGAGGGGCTCGCTCCTATAATTCACCCCTCCACTTT
TRBJ1-5 TRBV7-2 NA NA 14 CASSLQTGSQPQHF TGTGCCAGCAGCTTACAAACAGGGAGTCAGCCCCAGCATTTT
TRBJ2-1 TRBV15 TRBD2 NA 14 CATSRGGSYNEQFF TGTGCCACCAGCAGGGGGGGGTCCTACAATGAGCAGTTCTTC
TRBJ1-1 TRBV29-1 NA NA 14 CSVDTPKSYLEAFF TGCAGCGTTGATACCCCTAAGAGCTACCTTGAAGCTTTCTTT
TRBJ2-1 TRBV5-1 TRBD1 NA 15 CASSFGTGAYNEQFF TGCGCCAGCAGCTTTGGGACAGGCGCCTACAATGAGCAGTTCTTC
TRBJ1-1 TRBV19 TRBD1 NA 14 CASRRTGGPTEAFF TGTGCCAGTAGGCGGACAGGGGGCCCCACTGAAGCTTTCTTT
TRBJ1-1 TRBV19 TRBD1 once 15 CASSGGQGYVTEAFF TGTGCCAGTAGTGGAGGACAGGGTTATGTTACTGAAGCTTTCTTT
TRBJ2-7 TRBV27 NA NA 14 CASSSDRYSYEQYF TGTGCCAGCAGTTCTGACAGATACTCCTACGAGCAGTACTTC
TRBJ2-3 TRBV6-5 NA few 13 CASSYSGADTQYF TGTGCCAGCAGTTACTCAGGGGCAGATACGCAGTATTTT
TRBJ1-4 TRBV11-2 TRBD1 NA 15 CASSSTGNPNEKLFF TGTGCCAGCAGCTCGACAGGGAACCCTAATGAAAAACTGTTTTTT
TRBJ1-4 TRBV21-1 NA few 15 CASSPRQGEREKLFF TGTGCCAGCAGCCCCAGACAGGGGGAAAGGGAAAAACTGTTTTTT
TRBJ2-5 TRBV7-2 TRBD1 NA 14 CASSKNRGQETQYF TGTGCCAGCAGCAAAAACAGGGGGCAAGAGACCCAGTACTTC
TRBJ1-3 TRBV6-5 NA NA 15 CASSYQGALGNTIYF TGTGCCAGCAGTTATCAAGGGGCGCTTGGAAACACCATATATTTT
TRBJ1-1 TRBV29-1 TRBD1 few 12 CSVGTGGFEAFF TGCAGCGTTGGGACAGGGGGCTTTGAAGCTTTCTTT
TRBJ2-2 TRBV2 TRBD1 NA 15 CASSEFGTGAGELFF TGTGCCAGCAGTGAGTTCGGGACAGGTGCCGGGGAGCTGTTTTTT
TRBJ2-3 TRBV7-7 TRBD1 NA 16 CASSLTQGADTDTQYF TGTGCTAGCAGCCTAACACAGGGGGCGGACACAGATACGCAGTATTTT
TRBJ1-1 TRBV28 NA few 15 CASSLFSAGGTEAFF TGTGCCAGCAGTTTATTCTCTGCGGGGGGGACTGAAGCTTTCTTT
TRBJ2-1 TRBV11-2 NA NA 16 CASSLGIQGWGNEQFF TGTGCCAGCAGCTTAGGAATACAGGGCTGGGGGAATGAGCAGTTCTTC
TRBJ2-7 TRBV7-2 NA once 15 CASSLSGMGSYEQYF TGTGCCAGCAGCTTATCCGGGATGGGCTCCTACGAGCAGTACTTC
TRBJ1-4 TRBV5-6 NA NA 16 CASSRSTGATNEKLFF TGTGCCAGCAGCAGAAGCACAGGAGCAACTAATGAAAAACTGTTTTTT
TRBJ2-7 TRBV10-3 NA NA 13 CAIRTEISYEQYF TGTGCCATCAGGACAGAGATCTCCTACGAGCAGTACTTC
TRBJ2-7 TRBV4-2 TRBD2 NA 21 CASSQDPVGTSGPPDTYEQYF TGTGCCAGCAGCCAAGATCCGGTGGGGACTAGCGGGCCGCCCGATACCTACGAGCAGTACTTC
TRBJ2-7 TRBV5-5 TRBD2 NA 15 CASSSQGLAGYEQYF TGTGCCAGCAGCTCGCAGGGACTAGCGGGATACGAGCAGTACTTC
TRBJ1-2 TRBV2 NA NA 13 CASSEGGLRGYTF TGTGCCAGCAGTGAAGGGGGGCTCCGGGGCTACACCTTC
TRBJ2-1 TRBV5-1 TRBD2 NA 16 CASSLMGLALLNEQFF TGCGCCAGCAGCTTGATGGGACTAGCGCTCCTCAATGAGCAGTTCTTC
TRBJ2-5 TRBV2 TRBD2 few 14 CASKGREHLGTQYF TGTGCCAGCAAGGGGCGGGAGCACTTAGGGACCCAGTACTTC
TRBJ1-5 TRBV6-6 NA NA 14 CASSLNRSNQPQHF TGTGCCAGCAGTTTAAACAGGTCTAATCAGCCCCAGCATTTT
TRBJ1-5 TRBV28 TRBD1 NA 16 CASSPWTGAGNQPQHF TGTGCCAGCAGTCCCTGGACAGGGGCGGGCAATCAGCCCCAGCATTTT
TRBJ2-7 TRBV29-1 TRBD1 NA 12 CSGGTGVYEQYF TGCAGCGGGGGGACAGGGGTCTACGAGCAGTACTTC
TRBJ2-5 TRBV7-6 NA NA 16 CASSFLSPRSQETQYF TGTGCCAGCAGCTTCTTGTCCCCTAGGAGCCAAGAGACCCAGTACTTC
TRBJ2-3 TRBV4-1 NA NA 14 CASSQDSATDTQYF TGCGCCAGCAGCCAAGATAGTGCCACAGATACGCAGTATTTT
TRBJ1-2 TRBV11-3 TRBD1 NA 13 CASSRGQYGGYTF TGTGCCAGCAGCCGGGGACAGTATGGTGGCTACACCTTC
TRBJ2-2 TRBV7-3 TRBD2 NA 18 CASSLGFTGVAGTGELFF TGTGCCAGCAGCTTAGGCTTCACCGGGGTAGCGGGAACAGGGGAGCTGTTTTTT
TRBJ2-2 TRBV2 TRBD2 few 14 CASSGPGGAGELFF TGTGCCAGCAGTGGACCGGGGGGGGCCGGGGAGCTGTTTTTT
TRBJ2-1 TRBV7-8 NA once 11 CASSLIEEQFF TGTGCCAGCAGCTTAATAGAAGAGCAGTTCTTC